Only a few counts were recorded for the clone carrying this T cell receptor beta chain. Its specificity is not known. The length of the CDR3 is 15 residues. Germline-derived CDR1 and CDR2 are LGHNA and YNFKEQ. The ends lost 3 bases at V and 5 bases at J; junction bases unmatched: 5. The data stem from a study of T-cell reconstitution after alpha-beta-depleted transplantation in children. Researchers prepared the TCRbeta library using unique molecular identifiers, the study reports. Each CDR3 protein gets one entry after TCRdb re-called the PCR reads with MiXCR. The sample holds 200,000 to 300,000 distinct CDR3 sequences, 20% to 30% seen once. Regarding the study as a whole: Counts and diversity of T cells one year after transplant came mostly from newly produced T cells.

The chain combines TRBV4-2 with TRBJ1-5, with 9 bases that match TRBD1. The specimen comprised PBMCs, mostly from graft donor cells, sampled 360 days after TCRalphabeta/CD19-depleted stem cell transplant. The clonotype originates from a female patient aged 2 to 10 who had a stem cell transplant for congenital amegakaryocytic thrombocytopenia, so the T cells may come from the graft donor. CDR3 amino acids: CASSQEQGADQPQHF. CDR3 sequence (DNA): TGTGCCAGCAGCCAGGAACAGGGGGCAGATCAGCCCCAGCATTTT.